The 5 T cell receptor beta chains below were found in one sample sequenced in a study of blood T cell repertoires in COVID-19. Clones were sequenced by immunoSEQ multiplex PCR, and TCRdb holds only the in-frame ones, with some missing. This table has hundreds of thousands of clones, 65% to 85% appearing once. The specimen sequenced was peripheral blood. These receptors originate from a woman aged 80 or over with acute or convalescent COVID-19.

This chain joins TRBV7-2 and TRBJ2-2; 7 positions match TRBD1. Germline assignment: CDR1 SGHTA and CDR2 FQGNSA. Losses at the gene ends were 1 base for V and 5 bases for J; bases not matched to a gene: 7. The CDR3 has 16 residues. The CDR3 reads CASSLEGATGTGELFF. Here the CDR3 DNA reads TGTGCCAGCAGCTTAGAGGGGGCCACTGGAACCGGGGAGCTGTTTTTT.

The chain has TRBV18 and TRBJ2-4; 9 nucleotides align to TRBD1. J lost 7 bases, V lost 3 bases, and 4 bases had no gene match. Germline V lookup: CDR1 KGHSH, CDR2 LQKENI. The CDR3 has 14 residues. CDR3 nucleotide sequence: TGTGCCAGCTCACCTCTGGGACAGGGCAACATTCAGTACTTC. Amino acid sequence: CASSPLGQGNIQYF.

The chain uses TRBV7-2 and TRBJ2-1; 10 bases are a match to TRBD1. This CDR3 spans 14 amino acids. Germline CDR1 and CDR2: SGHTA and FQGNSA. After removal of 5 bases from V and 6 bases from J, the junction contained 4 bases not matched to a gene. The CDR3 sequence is CASSPRQGANEQFF. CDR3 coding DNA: TGTGCCAGCAGCCCCCGACAGGGGGCCAATGAGCAGTTCTTC. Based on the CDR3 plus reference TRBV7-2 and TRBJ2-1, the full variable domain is GAGVSQSPSNKVTEKGKDVELRCDPISGHTALYWYRQSLGQGLEFLIYFQGNSAPDKSGLPSDRFSAERTGGSVSTLTIQRTQQEDSAVYLCASSPRQGANEQFFGPGTRLTVL.

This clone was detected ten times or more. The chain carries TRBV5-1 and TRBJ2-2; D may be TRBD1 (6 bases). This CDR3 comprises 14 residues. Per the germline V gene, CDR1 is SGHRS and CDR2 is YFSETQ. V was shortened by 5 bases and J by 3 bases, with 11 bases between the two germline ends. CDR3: CASRRDIYTGELFF. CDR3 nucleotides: TGCGCCAGCAGACGGGACATTTACACCGGGGAGCTGTTTTTT.

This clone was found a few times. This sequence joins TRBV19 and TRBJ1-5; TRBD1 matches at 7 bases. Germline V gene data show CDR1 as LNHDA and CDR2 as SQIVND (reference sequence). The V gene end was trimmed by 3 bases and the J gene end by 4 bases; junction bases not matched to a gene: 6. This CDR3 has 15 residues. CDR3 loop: CASSIDRVGNQPQHF. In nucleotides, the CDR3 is TGTGCCAGTAGTATCGACAGGGTTGGGAATCAGCCCCAGCATTTT.